This T cell receptor beta chain came from a study of blood T cells in healthy people across ages. A sample-barcoded 5' primer and a J-beta primer mix were used in a second PCR of roughly 7 to 11 cycles. TCRdb re-called the 5' RACE reads through MiXCR, storing one row per CDR3 protein. Counted here are 790,000 or so distinct CDR3 sequences, roughly 50% occurring once; the ten biggest clones make up 20% to 30%. Findings and limits, study-wide: Per million T cells, TCR beta diversity dropped about linearly as age rose. Both higher diversity and more naive CD4+ cells marked long-lived donors when set against aged donors.

There are a few counts of this clonotype. Its antigen is undetermined. The CDR3 totals 14 residues. Germline CDR1 reads SGHVS; CDR2 reads FQNEAQ. The V end lost 9 bases, the J end lost 0 bases, and 13 bases lay between the germline ends. The genes are TRBV7-8 and TRBJ2-3; possibly TRBD2 for D (8 bases). Sequencing was done on a sample of blood. This TCR was sampled from a man aged 40-49 years in good health. In DNA, the CDR3 is TGTGCCAGTAGCGGGACAGCTAGCACAGATACGCAGTATTTT. Encoded protein: CASSGTASTDTQYF.